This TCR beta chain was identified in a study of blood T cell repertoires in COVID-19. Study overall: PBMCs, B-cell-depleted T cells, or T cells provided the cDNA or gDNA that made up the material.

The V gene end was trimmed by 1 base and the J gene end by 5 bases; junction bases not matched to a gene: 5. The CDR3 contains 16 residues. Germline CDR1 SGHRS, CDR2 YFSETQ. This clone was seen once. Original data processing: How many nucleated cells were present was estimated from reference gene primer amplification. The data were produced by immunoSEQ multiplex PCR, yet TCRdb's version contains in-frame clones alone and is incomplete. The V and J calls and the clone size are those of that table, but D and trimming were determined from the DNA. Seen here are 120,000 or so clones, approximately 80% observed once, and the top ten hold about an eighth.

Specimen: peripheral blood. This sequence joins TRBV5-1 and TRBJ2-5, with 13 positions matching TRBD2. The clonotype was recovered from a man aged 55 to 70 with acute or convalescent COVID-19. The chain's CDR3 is CASSLRPLAGGETQYF. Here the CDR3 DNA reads TGCGCCAGCAGCTTGAGGCCACTAGCGGGAGGGGAGACCCAGTACTTC.